Below are 25 T cell receptor beta chains sequenced from a single sample in a study of blood T cell repertoires in COVID-19. Profiled with immunoSEQ multiplex PCR; TCRdb holds only in-frame clones, not every one. The sample lists about 76,000 clones; approximately 80% were seen once. Sequencing was done on a sample of peripheral blood. These receptors all stem from a human donor in a cohort sampled during active COVID-19.

The gene calls are TRBV18 and TRBJ1-5, with D possibly matching TRBD1 (5 bases). This CDR3 is built from 15 residues. V dropped 5 bases and J dropped 2 bases, with 13 bases sitting between them. The germline V gene has CDR1 KGHSH and CDR2 LQKENI. The CDR3 DNA reads as TGTGCCAGCTCAGGGGGGGATCGGGGCAATCAGCCCCAGCATTTT. Protein product: CASSGGDRGNQPQHF.

The gene calls are TRBV5-1 and TRBJ1-1; no clear D gene. V lost 0 bases, J lost 6 bases, and 12 bases lay in between. CDR3 length: 14 residues. Looked up from germline, CDR1 is SGHRS and CDR2 is YFSETQ. CDR3 residues: CASSLGAGGSEAFF. The CDR3 DNA reads as TGCGCCAGCAGCTTGGGGGCGGGAGGGTCTGAAGCTTTCTTT.

V and J are TRBV28 and TRBJ1-3; the match to TRBD1 covers 8 bases. Germline values: CDR1 MDHEN, CDR2 SYDVKM. This CDR3 spans 13 amino acids. V gave up 10 bases and J gave up 2 bases; unmatched junction bases: 4. CDR3 coding DNA: TGTGCCACGCAGGGGGCCCCTGGAAACACCATATATTTT. Protein product: CATQGAPGNTIYF.

The V gene is TRBV30, the J gene TRBJ2-7, with TRBD2 identical over 10 bases. Germline lookup yields CDR1 GTSNPN and CDR2 SVGIG (reference sequence). The CDR3 length is 14 residues. Germline trimming cut 1 base from V and 2 bases from J; bases unmatched to any gene: 2. In DNA form, the CDR3 reads TGTGCCTGGAGTGCTAGCGGGAGCCCCTACGAGCAGTACGTC. Protein: CAWSASGSPYEQYV.

The chain carries TRBV5-1 and TRBJ2-2, with D possibly matching TRBD1 (6 bases). Looked up from germline, CDR1 is SGHRS and CDR2 is YFSETQ. The CDR3 contains 17 residues. Between the trimmed V and J ends, which lost 0 bases and 0 bases, there was a span of 12 bases. CDR3 in DNA: TGCGCCAGCAGCTTGGGCCACAGGGACCCGAACACCGGGGAGCTGTTTTTT. Its protein product is CASSLGHRDPNTGELFF. Full variable domain (remainder filled in from reference TRBV5-1 and TRBJ2-2): KAGVTQTPRYLIKTRGQQVTLSCSPISGHRSVSWYQQTPGQGLQFLFEYFSETQRNKGNFPGRFSGRQFSNSRSEMNVSTLELGDSALYLCASSLGHRDPNTGELFFGEGSRLTVL.

V is TRBV28 and J is TRBJ1-2; D possibly corresponds to TRBD1 (5 bases). The V and J ends lost 4 bases and 1 base respectively, with 10 bases between them. The CDR3 loop spans 14 amino acids. CDR1 and CDR2 from the germline V gene are MDHEN and SYDVKM. The CDR3 loop reads CASSSPGFNYGYTF. CDR3 coding DNA: TGTGCCAGCAGTTCCCCAGGGTTTAACTATGGCTACACCTTC.

The chain is built from TRBV10-3 and TRBJ1-2; D ambiguous. Trimming removed 4 bases from V and 4 bases from J, with 10 bases in between. CDR3 length equals 13 residues. From germline, CDR1 is ENHRY and CDR2 SYGVKD. CDR3 DNA: TGTGCCATCAGTGGGACGGGAATCTATGGCTACACCTTC. This gives the protein CAISGTGIYGYTF.

The V and J genes are TRBV28 and TRBJ1-1, with no clear D. The V gene's germline CDR1 is MDHEN and CDR2 SYDVKM. The CDR3 is 13 residues long. Trimming cost V 3 bases and J 1 base, with 6 bases left between them. The CDR3 is CASSFVENTEAFF. The DNA of the CDR3 is TGTGCCAGCAGTTTCGTAGAGAACACTGAAGCTTTCTTT.

The chain is built from TRBV4-3 and TRBJ2-1; TRBD2 agrees at 7 bases. Germline CDR1 is LGHNA and CDR2 is YSLEER. The CDR3 runs 16 residues. V dropped 0 bases and J dropped 2; count of bases not matched to a gene: 4. This CDR3 is CASSQDRTSTYNEQFF. CDR3 nucleotide sequence: TGCGCCAGCAGCCAAGACCGGACTAGTACCTACAATGAGCAGTTCTTC.

The chain carries TRBV6-4 and TRBJ2-2; D might be TRBD2 (6 bases). The germline CDR1 and CDR2 sequences are MRHNA and SNTAGT. The CDR3 is made up of 15 amino acids. Trimming removed 8 bases at V and 5 bases at J, with 18 bases between. The CDR3 loop is CASGGGGLETGELFF. The DNA of the CDR3 is TGTGCCAGCGGGGGTGGAGGGCTTGAAACCGGGGAGCTGTTTTTT.

This chain links TRBV4-2 with TRBJ2-5; TRBD2 is a possible D gene (5 bases). The CDR3 covers 14 residues. The V gene's germline CDR1 is LGHNA and CDR2 YNFKEQ. Trimming stripped 1 base from V and 5 bases from J, with 11 bases between. DNA for the CDR3: TGTGCCAGCAGCCAAGGAGGGATGGGGGAGACCCAGTACTTC. It codes for CASSQGGMGETQYF.

The CDR3 loop is CSGYRGGNEQFF. CDR3 coding DNA: TGCAGCGGTTACAGGGGGGGCAATGAGCAGTTCTTC. The chain employs TRBV29-1 and TRBJ2-1; weak D call: TRBD1 (8 bases). Per the germline V gene, CDR1 is SQVTM and CDR2 is ANQGSEA. The CDR3 spans 12 residues. V dropped 7 bases and J dropped 6 bases, with 13 bases sitting between them.

The CDR3 loop is CASSLGTIAAFF. In DNA, the CDR3 is TGTGCCAGCAGCCTCGGGACAATTGCAGCTTTCTTT. The V gene is TRBV6-2 or TRBV6-3, the J gene TRBJ1-1, with D possibly TRBD1 on 6 matching bases. The germline V gene encodes CDR1 MNHEY and CDR2 SVGEGT. The CDR3 spans 12 residues. With 6 bases removed from V and 10 bases from J, the gap between germline ends came to 15 bases.

The V and J genes are TRBV19 and TRBJ2-2; D is possibly TRBD2 (6 bases). Germline V CDR1 and CDR2: LNHDA, SQIVND (reference sequence). Trimming removed 3 bases from V and 2 bases from J, with 13 bases in between. The CDR3 is 16 residues long. The CDR3 region is CASSIMGTANTGELFF. CDR3 DNA: TGTGCCAGTAGTATTATGGGGACTGCTAACACCGGGGAGCTGTTTTTT.

This clone occurred a few times. The V gene is TRBV6-5, the J gene TRBJ2-7; D unclear. Looked up from germline, CDR1 is MNHEY and CDR2 is SVGAGI. The CDR3 is made up of 12 amino acids. Deletions cut 5 bases from V and 1 base from J, with 6 bases between. The CDR3 loop is CASSLRSYEQYV. CDR3 in DNA: TGTGCCAGCAGTCTGAGGTCCTACGAGCAGTACGTC.

This sequence joins TRBV4-2 and TRBJ1-6; 8 bases fit TRBD1. The junction had 8 bases not matched to a gene; V was cut back by 4 bases and J by 3 bases. Germline assignment: CDR1 LGHNA and CDR2 YNFKEQ. The CDR3 has 17 residues. Written as DNA, the CDR3 is TGTGCCAGCAGCCTCAGTGTAGACAGGGGCTATAATTCACCCCTCCACTTT. It is translated as CASSLSVDRGYNSPLHF.

The CDR3 DNA follows: TGTGCCAGCTCACCCCTCGGACAGGTTGGCTACACCTTC. It yields the protein CASSPLGQVGYTF. The J gene is TRBJ1-2, the V gene TRBV18, with 7 bases identical to TRBD1. The ends lost 3 bases at V and 7 bases at J; junction bases unmatched: 5. This CDR3 spans 13 amino acids. Germline CDR1 and CDR2: KGHSH and LQKENI.

This rearrangement joins TRBV7-9 to TRBJ1-2; a possible D gene is TRBD1 (6 bases). Per germline, CDR1 SEHNR and CDR2 FQNEAQ (reference sequence). V shed 5 bases and J shed 5 bases, with 18 bases lying between them. The CDR3 totals 15 residues. Written as DNA, the CDR3 is TGTGCCAGCAGCCAGGGGACCGCCCCTAGGTATGGCTACACCTTC. Translating it yields CASSQGTAPRYGYTF.

The gene calls are TRBV2 and TRBJ2-3, with D perhaps TRBD2 (5 bases). The germline V gene encodes CDR1 SNHLY and CDR2 FYNNEI. CDR3 length: 15 amino acids. V lost 8 bases and J 6 bases, leaving 21 bases between the germline ends. The CDR3 DNA follows: TGTGCCAGCGATAAGGACTCCCCCTTGCCTGATACGCAGTATTTT. Its translation: CASDKDSPLPDTQYF.

The chain recombines TRBV5-1 with TRBJ2-2; tentatively, D is TRBD1 (5 bases). CDR3 length: 15 residues. Germline lookup yields CDR1 SGHRS and CDR2 YFSETQ. The V end was cut by 4 bases, the J end by 5 bases, with 15 bases between. CDR3 in DNA: TGCGCCAGCAGCCTGCAGGGAAGAGGAACCGGGGAGCTGTTTTTT. As protein: CASSLQGRGTGELFF.

This clone has a single count. The rearrangement links TRBV28 to TRBJ2-6; the D gene is possibly TRBD1 (5 bases). The CDR3 has 15 residues. Trimming removed 5 bases from V and 2 bases from J, with 10 bases in between. From germline, CDR1 is MDHEN and CDR2 SYDVKM. CDR3: CASSPPGPGANVLTF. In DNA form, the CDR3 reads TGTGCCAGCAGTCCACCAGGGCCTGGGGCCAACGTCCTGACTTTC.

J is TRBJ1-3 and V is TRBV5-3, with D hard to call. TRBV5-3 is placed among ORFs of uncertain function. The CDR3 covers 17 residues. Between the trimmed V and J ends, which lost 4 bases and 1 base, there was a span of 18 bases. The CDR3 region has the DNA TGTGCCAGAAGCCAAGTTGGAGTGTTTATATCTGGAAACACCATATATTTT. It is translated as CARSQVGVFISGNTIYF.

In this sample, this clone is medium-sized (0.01 to 0.1%). The chain recombines TRBV7-3 with TRBJ1-1; D is undetermined. V lost 2 bases to trimming and J lost 3 bases, with 7 bases between them. The CDR3 contains 13 residues. The germline gives CDR1 SGHTA, CDR2 FQGTGA. The CDR3 region has the DNA TGTGCCAGCAGCTTACAGGATTACACTGAAGCTTTCTTT. It specifies CASSLQDYTEAFF.

The rearrangement links TRBV19 to TRBJ2-4; 9 nucleotides line up with TRBD1. V trimming: 5 bases; J trimming: 6 bases; junction bases outside the gene matches: 11. CDR3 length: 16 amino acids. Looked up from germline, CDR1 is LNHDA and CDR2 is SQIVND (reference sequence). This CDR3 reads CASSSGGGQGRNIQYF. CDR3 sequence (DNA): TGTGCCAGTAGTTCCGGAGGGGGACAGGGACGAAACATTCAGTACTTC.

This clone appeared once. V is TRBV5-4 and J is TRBJ2-3; D possibly corresponds to TRBD2 (7 bases). Germline CDR1 SGHNT, CDR2 YYREEE (reference sequence). The ends were cut back, 4 bases at V and 3 bases at J, with 15 bases in the middle. The CDR3 loop spans 15 amino acids. CDR3 amino acids: CASSRGAGVTDTQYF. The DNA of the CDR3 is TGTGCCAGCAGCCGGGGGGCAGGGGTTACAGATACGCAGTATTTT.